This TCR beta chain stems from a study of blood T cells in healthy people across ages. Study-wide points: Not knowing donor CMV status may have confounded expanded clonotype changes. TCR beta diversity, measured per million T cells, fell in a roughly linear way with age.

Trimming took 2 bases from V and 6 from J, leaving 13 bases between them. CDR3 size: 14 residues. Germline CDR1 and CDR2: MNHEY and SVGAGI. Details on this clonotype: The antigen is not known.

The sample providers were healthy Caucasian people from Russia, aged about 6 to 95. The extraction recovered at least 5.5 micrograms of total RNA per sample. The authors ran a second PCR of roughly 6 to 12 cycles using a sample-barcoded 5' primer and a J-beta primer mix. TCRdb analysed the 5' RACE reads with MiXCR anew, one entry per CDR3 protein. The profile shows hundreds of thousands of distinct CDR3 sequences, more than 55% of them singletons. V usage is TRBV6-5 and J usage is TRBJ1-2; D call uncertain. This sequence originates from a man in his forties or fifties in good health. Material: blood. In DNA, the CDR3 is TGTGCCAGCAGTTACGGGCAGAGTGCGGATGGCTACACCTTC. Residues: CASSYGQSADGYTF.